This entry describes one TCR beta chain. Using its own MiXCR run on the RT-PCR reads, TCRdb lists one record per CDR3 protein. The sample yields about 620,000 distinct CDR3 sequences, approximately 11% seen once. The CDR3 totals 16 residues. The V end lost 2 bases, the J end lost 6 bases, and 16 bases lay between the germline ends. The germline V gene has CDR1 LNHNV and CDR2 YYDKDF (reference sequence). The sample belongs to a study of response to subunit inactivated influenza vaccine. These records were also assigned to another study, of T cells expressing NK-cell markers. That publication notes: With UMIs, 5'RACE template switching was used to make TCR beta cDNA. Sorting of alpha-beta TCR T cells alone was achieved in several experiments with an anti-gamma-delta TCR antibody. NKG2C+ dominant clonotype frequencies in six donors were roughly 1.0-8% of CD8+ T cells. Researchers report these clonotypes also headed the CD3+CD56-NKG2C+ fraction in a handful of donors. Uncertainty persisted over the HCMV specificity of expanded NKG2C+ T cell clones.

Sample: PBMCs from blood, taken on the day of vaccination. The clonotype comes from a man aged 50 or older who received an inactivated influenza vaccine. The chain employs TRBV15 and TRBJ1-4; perhaps TRBD1 as D (6 bases). The DNA for the CDR3 is TGTGCCACCAGCAGATCCCTTGACAGGCAGTATGAAAAACTGTTTTTT. Its translation is CATSRSLDRQYEKLFF.